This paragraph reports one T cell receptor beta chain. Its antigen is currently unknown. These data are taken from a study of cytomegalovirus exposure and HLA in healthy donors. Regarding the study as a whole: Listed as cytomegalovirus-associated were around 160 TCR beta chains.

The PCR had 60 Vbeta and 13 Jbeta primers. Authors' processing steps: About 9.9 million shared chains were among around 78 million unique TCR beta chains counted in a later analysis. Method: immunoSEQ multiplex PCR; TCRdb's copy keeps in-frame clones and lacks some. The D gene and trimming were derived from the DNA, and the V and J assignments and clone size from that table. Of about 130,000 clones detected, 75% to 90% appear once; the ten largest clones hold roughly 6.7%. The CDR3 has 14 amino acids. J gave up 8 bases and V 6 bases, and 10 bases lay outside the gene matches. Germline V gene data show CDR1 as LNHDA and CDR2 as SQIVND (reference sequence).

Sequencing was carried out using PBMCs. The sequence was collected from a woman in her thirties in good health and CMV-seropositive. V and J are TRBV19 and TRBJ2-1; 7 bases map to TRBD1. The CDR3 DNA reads TGTGCCAGTAGCATCTACAGGGGAGCGGATGAGCAGTTCTTC. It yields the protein CASSIYRGADEQFF.